What follows are 29 T cell receptor beta chains derived from one specimen sequenced in a study of T cells after yellow fever vaccination. MiXCR, run by TCRdb on the 5' RACE reads, gives a single entry per CDR3 protein. The table records about 22,000 distinct CDR3 sequences, less than 5.5% of them present only once. The sequencing used PBMCs, either bulk or a sorted T-cell subset (CD4+, CD8+, memory, or dextramer-sorted; not recorded which), collected roughly 46 days after the first yellow fever vaccination. The receptors derive from a man aged 18 to 29 who received the YFV17D yellow fever vaccine.

The sample holds many counts of this clonotype. V is TRBV3-1 and J is TRBJ2-7; 11 bases are shared with TRBD2. V was pared by 2 bases and J by 2 bases, with 2 bases of the junction left unmatched. The germline CDR1 and CDR2 sequences are LGHDT and YNNKEL (reference sequence). CDR3 length: 15 amino acids. As DNA, the CDR3 is TGTGCCAGCAGCCAAAATAGCGGGGGGGCCTACGAGCAGTACTTC. Its protein product is CASSQNSGGAYEQYF.

This clonotype is termed medium-sized. This rearrangement joins TRBV5-6 to TRBJ1-1; no reliable D call. V lost 6 bases to trimming and J lost 4 bases, with 16 bases between them. CDR1 SGHDT and CDR2 YYEEEE come from the germline V gene. This CDR3 contains 14 residues. The CDR3 nucleotides are TGTGCCAGCAACCCTAGGGCAGGCCCCACTGAAGCTTTCTTT. Its protein is CASNPRAGPTEAFF.

This clonotype was seen ten or more times. The V call is TRBV19, the J call TRBJ2-1; 11 bases align to TRBD2. V lost 5 bases, J lost 0 bases, and 9 bases stayed unmatched. The CDR3 runs 18 residues. In germline, CDR1 is LNHDA, CDR2 SQIVND (reference sequence). The CDR3 nucleotides are TGTGCCAGTAGTCCCCGACTAGCGGGGACAAGCTCCTACAATGAGCAGTTCTTC. The encoded protein is CASSPRLAGTSSYNEQFF.

This clonotype was counted at least ten times. This chain connects TRBV10-2 to TRBJ1-1; 7 nucleotides align to TRBD1. Looked up from germline, CDR1 is WSHSY and CDR2 is SAAADI. This CDR3 comprises 12 residues. V was pared by 6 bases and J by 11 bases, with 9 bases of the junction left unmatched. CDR3 amino acids: CASSPRGFRAFF. The CDR3 DNA follows: TGCGCCAGCAGCCCCAGGGGGTTTAGGGCTTTCTTT.

There are many counts of this clonotype. This chain links TRBV6-5 with TRBJ1-6; possible D gene TRBD1, 5 bases. This CDR3 spans 15 amino acids. V was pared by 2 bases and J by 9 bases, with 14 bases between. The germline V gene encodes CDR1 MNHEY and CDR2 SVGAGI. CDR3 sequence: CASSYANRRGSPLHF. Here the CDR3 DNA reads TGTGCCAGCAGTTACGCTAATCGTAGGGGTTCACCCCTCCACTTT.

The table lists this clonotype with many counts. The rearrangement joins TRBV20-1 to TRBJ1-3, with a weak D call TRBD1 (5 bases). The V and J ends lost 6 bases and 3 bases respectively, with 18 bases between them. The V gene's germline CDR1 is DFQATT and CDR2 SNEGSKA (reference sequence). The CDR3 is 15 amino acids. The CDR3 DNA reads as TGCAGTGCCAGGGACGGCGGGGCCTTTGGAAACACCATATATTTT. It encodes CSARDGGAFGNTIYF.

This clonotype was observed at least ten times. The chain joins TRBV5-1 to TRBJ2-1; 9 bases map to TRBD2. J gave up 15 bases and V 7 bases, and 5 bases lay outside the gene matches. Germline-derived CDR1 and CDR2 are SGHRS and YFSETQ. The CDR3 extends over 10 amino acids. CDR3 sequence (DNA): TGCGCCAGCTTCGGGACTAGCTTGTTCTTC. It is translated as CASFGTSLFF.

This clonotype was seen repeatedly, ten times or more. The V gene is TRBV10-3, the J gene TRBJ1-4; D is undetermined. Between the trimmed V and J ends, which lost 6 bases and 8 bases, there was a span of 13 bases. Germline V lookup: CDR1 ENHRY, CDR2 SYGVKD. CDR3 size: 13 residues. The CDR3 nucleotides are TGTGCCATCAGGCCGGGAACGGGGGAAAAACTGTTTTTT. Residues: CAIRPGTGEKLFF.

Many counts were recorded for this clonotype. CDR3 nucleotide sequence: TGTGCCAGCACCGGGGGAGCGGAAGGCTACACCTTC. Amino acids: CASTGGAEGYTF. This chain uses TRBV2 with TRBJ1-2; D is possibly TRBD1 (5 bases). Germline V gene sequence: CDR1 SNHLY, CDR2 FYNNEI. Trimming removed 7 bases at V and 8 bases at J, with 14 bases between. The CDR3 has 12 amino acids.

As concerns this clonotype: Since a much larger clone is just one base distant, this may be a read error. The chain uses TRBV11-2 and TRBJ2-7, with D perhaps being TRBD1 or TRBD2 (6 bases each). This CDR3 has 13 residues. Germline CDR1 SGHAT, CDR2 FQNNGV. V lost 3 bases to trimming and J lost 7 bases, with 13 bases between them. The CDR3 DNA is TGTGCCAGCAGCTTCCCGGGGGCGAAGGAGCAGTACTTC. Protein: CASSFPGAKEQYF.

This clonotype was picked up many times. The chain links TRBV19 to TRBJ1-6; D gene unclear. Germline V gene sequence: CDR1 LNHDA, CDR2 SQIVND (reference sequence). Trimming took 6 bases from V and 9 from J, leaving 15 bases between them. The CDR3 is made up of 14 amino acids. The DNA of the CDR3 is TGTGCCAGTAGAAGGTCCTCCGGCGGTTCACCCCTCCACTTT. Its translation is CASRRSSGGSPLHF.

This clonotype was picked up many times. J is TRBJ1-1 and V is TRBV12-3 or TRBV12-4; D is unresolved. The V and J ends lost 5 bases and 7 bases respectively, with 11 bases between them. The CDR3 has 12 residues. The CDR3 here is CASSPLTGEAFF. In DNA, the CDR3 is TGTGCCAGCAGTCCTTTGACGGGTGAAGCTTTCTTT.

This clonotype was picked up a small number of times. At one end the junction does not follow the germline gene, possibly because of a read error. The chain links TRBV20-1 to TRBJ1-2, with D possibly being TRBD1 (5 bases). This CDR3 has 16 residues. Germline V gene sequence: CDR1 DFQATT, CDR2 SNEGSKA (reference sequence). Here the CDR3 DNA reads TGCTGTGCTAGACCGAAGGGACTCCATCTACTCTATGGCTACACCTTC. It translates to CCARPKGLHLLYGYTF.

The sample holds many counts of this clonotype. CDR3 in amino acids: CASSPQGPTGELFF. DNA for the CDR3: TGCGCCAGCAGCCCACAGGGGCCCACCGGGGAGCTGTTTTTT. The chain employs TRBV5-1 and TRBJ2-2; TRBD1 matches at 7 bases. This CDR3 region has 14 residues. V lost 4 bases, J lost 4 bases, and 4 bases stayed unmatched. The germline gives CDR1 SGHRS, CDR2 YFSETQ.

Comments on this clonotype: A much larger clone lies a single base off, so this may be a read error. J is TRBJ1-1 and V is TRBV5-1; TRBD1 matches 8 bases. This CDR3 contains 12 residues. Germline V gene data show CDR1 as SGHRS and CDR2 as YFSETQ. V shed 3 bases and J 11 bases; nucleotides not matched to a gene: 6. The CDR3 DNA reads as TGCGCCAGCAGCTATCGACAGGGGAGCGCTTTCTTT. Protein: CASSYRQGSAFF.

This clonotype was picked up many times. The rearrangement uses TRBV5-1 and TRBJ2-7; D is undetermined. The CDR3 runs 14 residues. The V gene's germline CDR1 is SGHRS and CDR2 YFSETQ. V was shortened by 1 base and J by 0 bases, with 8 bases between the two germline ends. CDR3 region: CASSLQLASYEQYF. The CDR3 bases are TGCGCCAGCAGCTTGCAGCTGGCCTCCTACGAGCAGTACTTC.

This clonotype was observed many times. The V and J genes are TRBV4-1 and TRBJ2-1, with 12 bases aligning to TRBD1. In germline, CDR1 is MGHRA, CDR2 YSYEKL. This CDR3 is built from 21 residues. The V segment lost 0 bases and the J segment 6 bases; nucleotides outside the gene matches: 18. Written as DNA, the CDR3 is TGCGCCAGCAGCCAAGATGACCCGGGACAGGGGGCCCACCGACAGGGCAATGAGCAGTTCTTC. Translating gives CASSQDDPGQGAHRQGNEQFF.

This clonotype was recorded many times. The J gene is TRBJ1-4, the V gene TRBV7-6; 8 bases are shared with TRBD1. The V segment lost 5 bases and the J segment 8 bases; nucleotides outside the gene matches: 13. Germline CDR1 and CDR2: SGHVS and FNYEAQ. CDR3 length: 16 amino acids. CDR3 in amino acids: CASSPSQGASQEKLFF. In DNA form, the CDR3 reads TGTGCCAGCAGCCCGTCGCAGGGGGCTTCGCAGGAAAAACTGTTTTTT.

In its sample, this clonotype was seen many times. The chain links TRBV5-4 to TRBJ2-7; maybe TRBD1 (6 bases). This CDR3 is built from 13 residues. Germline V gene sequence: CDR1 SGHNT, CDR2 YYREEE (reference sequence). Between the trimmed V and J ends, which lost 3 bases and 1 base, there was a span of 8 bases. CDR3 nucleotides: TGTGCCAGCAGCTCACAGGGATCCTACGAGCAGTACGTC. Translating gives CASSSQGSYEQYV.

This clonotype was observed at least ten times. The V call is TRBV6-2 or TRBV6-3, the J call TRBJ2-1; TRBD1 agrees at 7 bases. The CDR3 loop spans 15 amino acids. Per germline, CDR1 MNHEY and CDR2 SVGEGT. V trimming: 3 bases; J trimming: 3 bases; junction bases outside the gene matches: 5. CDR3 loop: CASSYSDRVYNEQFF. The CDR3 bases are TGTGCCAGCAGTTATTCCGACAGGGTCTACAATGAGCAGTTCTTC.

This clonotype has at least ten counts. The chain has TRBV5-1 and TRBJ2-3; 8 bases map to TRBD1. The CDR3 runs to 15 residues. CDR1 and CDR2 (germline): SGHRS, YFSETQ. Germline trimming cut 4 bases from V and 4 bases from J; bases unmatched to any gene: 8. DNA for the CDR3: TGCGCCAGCAGCCTAAGGACAGGGCGCGCAGATACGCAGTATTTT. Protein sequence: CASSLRTGRADTQYF.

In its sample, this clonotype was seen many times. V usage is TRBV5-1 and J usage is TRBJ2-5; D could derive from TRBD1 or TRBD2 (5 bases each). The V gene lost 0 bases and the J gene lost 5 bases, with 11 bases spanning the gap. Germline CDR1 is SGHRS and CDR2 is YFSETQ. This CDR3 has 14 amino acids. CDR3 region: CASSLVGPGETQYF. CDR3 in DNA: TGCGCCAGCAGCTTGGTGGGGCCGGGGGAGACCCAGTACTTC.

This clonotype was seen ten or more times. V usage is TRBV5-6 and J usage is TRBJ1-1; 9 bases fit TRBD1. This CDR3 region has 15 residues. Germline CDR1 reads SGHDT; CDR2 reads YYEEEE. Germline trimming cut 4 bases from V and 5 bases from J; bases unmatched to any gene: 9. The CDR3 region is CASSPVPGQGTEAFF. As DNA, the CDR3 is TGTGCCAGCAGCCCCGTACCGGGACAGGGAACTGAAGCTTTCTTT.

This clonotype was observed at least ten times. The chain joins TRBV5-6 to TRBJ1-2, with D perhaps matching TRBD1 (6 bases). The germline gives CDR1 SGHDT, CDR2 YYEEEE. The CDR3 consists of 13 residues. The V gene lost 4 bases and the J gene lost 6 bases, with 13 bases spanning the gap. The CDR3 nucleotides read TGTGCCAGCAGCGGGAGGGCAGGGGATGGCTACACCTTC. This codes for CASSGRAGDGYTF.

This clonotype was counted at least ten times. V usage is TRBV5-1 and J usage is TRBJ2-7; D gene ambiguous. The germline gives CDR1 SGHRS, CDR2 YFSETQ. V was trimmed by 0 bases and J by 0 bases, leaving 7 bases between them. The CDR3 is 14 amino acids. CDR3 sequence reads: CASSLGGPSYEQYF. The CDR3 DNA is TGCGCCAGCAGCTTGGGCGGCCCCTCCTACGAGCAGTACTTC. Variable domain in full (rest from reference TRBV5-1 and TRBJ2-7): KAGVTQTPRYLIKTRGQQVTLSCSPISGHRSVSWYQQTPGQGLQFLFEYFSETQRNKGNFPGRFSGRQFSNSRSEMNVSTLELGDSALYLCASSLGGPSYEQYFGPGTRLTVT.

At least ten counts were recorded for this clonotype. The V call is TRBV7-2, the J call TRBJ2-1; 12 bases are shared with TRBD2. This CDR3 has 14 residues. In germline, CDR1 is SGHTA, CDR2 FQGNSA. V dropped 1 base and J dropped 10; count of bases not matched to a gene: 2. The CDR3 DNA sequence: TGTGCCAGCAGCTTAGTACTAGCGGGGGGAGAGCAGTTCTTC. Its translation: CASSLVLAGGEQFF.

This chain links TRBV7-6 with TRBJ2-5; 7 nucleotides align to TRBD1. Germline V gene lookup returns CDR1 SGHVS and CDR2 FNYEAQ. This CDR3 is built from 15 residues. V shed 2 bases, J shed 2 bases, and the junction held 5 bases outside the gene matches. Here the CDR3 DNA reads TGTGCCAGCAGCTTAAAAGGGGGCTATCAAGAGACCCAGTACTTC. Amino acids: CASSLKGGYQETQYF.

This clonotype was recorded at least ten times. This chain links TRBV6-2 or TRBV6-3 with TRBJ1-1; D gene ambiguous. The CDR3 has 10 amino acids. CDR1 MNHEY and CDR2 SVGEGT come from the germline V gene. V gave up 6 bases and J gave up 5 bases, with 4 bases separating them. As DNA, the CDR3 is TGTGCCAGCAGGAGGACTGAAGCTTTCTTT. Translated, it gives CASRRTEAFF.

This clonotype was detected ten times or more. The V and J genes are TRBV7-9 and TRBJ2-1; D perhaps matches TRBD2 (6 bases). Germline V CDR1 and CDR2: SEHNR, FQNEAQ (reference sequence). The CDR3 covers 12 residues. The ends were cut back, 2 bases at V and 8 bases at J, with 7 bases in the middle. This chain's CDR3 is CASSLTGDEQFF. The CDR3 DNA reads as TGTGCCAGCAGCTTAACGGGGGATGAGCAGTTCTTC.